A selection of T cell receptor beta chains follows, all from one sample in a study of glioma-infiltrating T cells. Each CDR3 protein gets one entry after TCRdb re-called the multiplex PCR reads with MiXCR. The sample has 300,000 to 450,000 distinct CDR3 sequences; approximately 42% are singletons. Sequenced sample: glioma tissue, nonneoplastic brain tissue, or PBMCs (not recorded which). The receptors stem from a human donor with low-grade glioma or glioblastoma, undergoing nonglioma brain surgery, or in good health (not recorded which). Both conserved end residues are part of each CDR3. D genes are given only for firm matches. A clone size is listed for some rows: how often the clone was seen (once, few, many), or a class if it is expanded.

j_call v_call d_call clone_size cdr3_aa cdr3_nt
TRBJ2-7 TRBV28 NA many CASSSKPYEQYF TGTGCCAGCAGTTCCAAACCCTACGAGCAGTACTTC
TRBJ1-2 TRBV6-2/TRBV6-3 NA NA CASTRVYGNYDYTF TGTGCCAGCACTAGAGTGTACGGAAACTATGACTACACCTTC
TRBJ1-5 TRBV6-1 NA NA CAYSSGHNQPQHF TGTGCCTACTCATCGGGACACAATCAGCCCCAGCATTTT
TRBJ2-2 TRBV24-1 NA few CATSDINTGELFF TGTGCCACCAGTGATATAAACACCGGGGAGCTGTTTTTT
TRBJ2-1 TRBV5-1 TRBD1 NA CASSLQGGYNEQFF TGCGCCAGCAGCTTACAGGGGGGTTACAATGAGCAGTTCTTC
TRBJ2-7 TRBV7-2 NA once CAGSSRGGSYEQYF TGTGCCGGCAGCTCCCGGGGAGGTAGCTACGAGCAGTACTTC
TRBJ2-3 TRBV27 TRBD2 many CAAGDLSTDTQYF TGTGCCGCGGGGGACCTAAGCACAGATACGCAGTATTTT
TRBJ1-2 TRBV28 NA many CASRGQRGYTF TGTGCCTCTCGGGGGCAACGGGGCTACACCTTC
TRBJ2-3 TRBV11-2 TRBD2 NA CASSLRLAGAEDTQYF TGTGCCAGCAGCCTGCGACTAGCGGGAGCCGAAGATACGCAGTATTTT
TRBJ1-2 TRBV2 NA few CASNRQGSHGYTF TGTGCCAGCAACCGGCAGGGAAGCCATGGCTACACCTTC
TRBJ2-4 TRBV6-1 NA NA CAGSPRISKNIQYF TGTGCCGGCAGTCCCCGGATCTCCAAAAACATTCAGTACTTC
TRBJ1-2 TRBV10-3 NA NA CAIRGLSYGYTF TGTGCCATCAGGGGACTGAGTTATGGCTACACCTTC